This is a list of T cell receptor beta chains from one sample in a study of blood T cells in healthy people across ages. MiXCR, run by TCRdb on the 5' RACE reads, gives a single entry per CDR3 protein. The table records roughly 570,000 distinct CDR3 sequences, about 25% of them present only once. Sequenced material: blood. These receptors all stem from a woman in her sixties or seventies in good health. Each CDR3 is given without its conserved first and last residue. The order of the fields is V gene, CDR3 protein.

TRBV6-1 ASIPGVSNQPQH
TRBV7-2 ASSSRVPPTDTLY
TRBV7-9 ASSPIQGGATGYT
TRBV20-1 SAPRRAGSQETQY
TRBV12-3/TRBV12-4 ASSSGTVGYEQY
TRBV7-9 ASSFSTEAF
TRBV5-1 ASSSDREADIQY
TRBV6-1 ASSESGTGDGYT
TRBV3-1 ASSQESIGTGYNSPLH
TRBV12-3/TRBV12-4 ASSLSVI
TRBV7-6 ASSGSRESYNEQF
TRBV7-9 ASSLANQNEQF
TRBV12-3/TRBV12-4 ASRGFTEAF
TRBV20-1 SARQGLERETQY
TRBV11-1 ASSHKGGERQKNTEAF
TRBV12-3/TRBV12-4 ASHTGIEAF
TRBV6-5 ASSPRGQLETQY
TRBV20-1 SARDRRLTGGIGNIQY
TRBV7-2 ASSPRFKSEQY
TRBV29-1 SAKGTSGIVQF
TRBV6-5 ASSYAGIAEAF
TRBV7-3 ASSSHAGAVGANVLT
TRBV11-2 ASSTAGGPKNIQYLGAGELF
TRBV7-2 ASSSRTGLVGLH
TRBV29-1 SVVKPGQEQF
TRBV5-4 ASSLGPGLSKDTQY
TRBV6-5 ASSYSRTFGRDYGYT
TRBV20-1 SASKLIQETQY
TRBV7-9 ASSSQGLYTDTQY
TRBV5-5 ASSLGGVGTSTDTQY
TRBV20-1 SAEGGKETQY
TRBV7-2 ASSLGQANYEQY
TRBV7-2 ASSQRNEQF
TRBV3-1 ASSQDQPSGISSLYNEQF
TRBV29-1 SVNWNT
TRBV4-2 ASSQELAGTDTQY
TRBV6-6 ASSYWGLIGSQH
TRBV20-1 SAPSPRTVEGLF
TRBV20-1 SAPDKGTIQY
TRBV7-2 ASSLGVSGGQETQY
TRBV5-6 ASSADLAASYQETQY
TRBV11-3 ASSLAGRHEQY
TRBV4-1 ASSHPWGSSGSNEQF
TRBV20-1 SATSTNSYEQY
TRBV18 ASSPRTGVEKLF
TRBV7-9 ASSLEYSYNEQF
TRBV20-1 SARGYSMTDTQY
TRBV10-3 AIRQGGGGETQY
TRBV4-3 ASSQGPGRPSRSTDTQY
TRBV2 ASRPRTSGSYNEQF
TRBV11-3 ASSLFGTGLPNEQF
TRBV20-1 SATEGARTQY